A selection of T cell receptor beta chains follows, all from one sample in a study of T-cell memory formation after mild COVID-19. TCRdb analysed the 5' RACE reads with MiXCR anew, one entry per CDR3 protein. This sample has about 350,000 distinct CDR3 sequences, with roughly an eighth found just once. Sequencing was performed on PBMCs or a T cell subset sorted from them (not recorded which). The receptor source for this set is a man aged 18 to 30 who had mild COVID-19 (a few samples of this study predate the infection). Cell type and time point are not known. CDR3s include the opening cysteine and the closing phenylalanine or tryptophan. The D gene is left open where the match is weak. Where a row states a size, it is once, few, many or the class of an expanded clone; other rows omit it.

clone size,V gene,D gene,J gene,CDR3 protein,CDR3 DNA
few,TRBV20-1,NA,TRBJ2-1,CSARDQGRDYNEQFF,TGCAGTGCTAGAGATCAGGGGAGGGACTACAATGAGCAGTTCTTC
many,TRBV6-5,NA,TRBJ1-6,CASSQGAVRSPLHF,TGTGCCAGCAGTCAGGGAGCAGTTCGCTCACCCCTCCACTTT
many,TRBV10-3,TRBD1,TRBJ1-4,CAISGQGEEKLFF,TGTGCCATCAGCGGACAGGGAGAGGAAAAACTGTTTTTT
many,TRBV5-1,NA,TRBJ2-3,CASSLTGTDTQYF,TGTGCCAGCAGTTTAACGGGGACAGATACGCAGTATTTT
few,TRBV4-2,NA,TRBJ2-1,CASREGQNSYNEQFF,TGTGCCAGCCGGGAAGGACAGAATTCCTACAATGAGCAGTTCTTC
NA,TRBV20-1,TRBD1,TRBJ2-3,CSAVRDRGTDTQYF,TGCAGTGCTGTACGGGACAGGGGGACAGATACGCAGTATTTT
many,TRBV4-3,TRBD2,TRBJ2-5,CASSQLAGTSANQETQYF,TGCGCCAGCAGCCAGCTAGCGGGGACTAGCGCGAACCAAGAGACCCAGTACTTC
many,TRBV7-3,TRBD2,TRBJ2-1,CASSLAGGGYEQFF,TGTGCCAGCAGCTTAGCGGGGGGCGGCTATGAGCAGTTCTTC
NA,TRBV29-1,TRBD1,TRBJ2-2,CSVAGQGALNSGELFF,TGCAGCGTTGCGGGACAGGGGGCATTAAACTCCGGGGAGCTGTTTTTT
few,TRBV4-1,TRBD2,TRBJ2-1,CASSPGLAGHNEQFF,TGCGCCAGCAGCCCTGGACTAGCGGGTCACAATGAGCAGTTCTTC
NA,TRBV5-1,NA,TRBJ2-7,CASSWGDIAYEQYF,TGCGCCAGCAGCTGGGGGGACATAGCCTACGAGCAGTACTTC
many,TRBV7-7,NA,TRBJ2-1,CASSLGGLQGEQFF,TGTGCTAGCAGCTTAGGGGGTTTACAGGGTGAGCAGTTCTTC
few,TRBV6-2/TRBV6-3,NA,TRBJ2-1,CASSWTLNNEQFF,TGTGCCAGCAGTTGGACTCTGAACAATGAGCAGTTCTTC
NA,TRBV20-1,TRBD2,TRBJ2-3,CSVPVAGDLMTQYF,TGCAGTGTTCCCGTAGCGGGGGACCTTATGACGCAGTATTTT
few,TRBV20-1,TRBD1,TRBJ1-5,CSARGQGRRLNQPQHF,TGCAGTGCTAGGGGACAGGGAAGGCGGCTGAATCAGCCCCAGCATTTT
few,TRBV2,TRBD1,TRBJ1-1,CASSEIQGAGEAFF,TGTGCCAGCAGTGAAATCCAGGGGGCAGGTGAAGCTTTCTTT
NA,TRBV5-1,NA,TRBJ1-1,CASSLAQPMNTEAFF,TGCGCCAGCAGCTTGGCACAGCCCATGAACACTGAAGCTTTCTTT
NA,TRBV3-1,NA,TRBJ1-4,CASSHRNSGEKLFF,TGTGCCAGCAGTCACAGGAATTCGGGCGAAAAACTGTTTTTT
NA,TRBV7-9,NA,TRBJ1-1,CASRKQVNTEAFF,TGTGCCAGCAGGAAACAGGTGAACACTGAAGCTTTCTTT
few,TRBV2,TRBD2,TRBJ2-3,CASRASGVRDTQYF,TGTGCCAGCAGGGCTAGCGGGGTCCGAGATACGCAGTATTTT
few,TRBV7-9,NA,TRBJ2-1,CASSASGTAYNEQFF,TGTGCCAGCAGCGCCAGCGGGACAGCTTACAATGAGCAGTTCTTC
few,TRBV29-1,NA,TRBJ1-2,CSGVDGDGYTF,TGCAGCGGGGTGGATGGGGACGGCTACACCTTC
few,TRBV11-1,NA,TRBJ2-5,CASSPDYLQTQYF,TGTGCCAGCAGCCCGGACTACCTGCAGACCCAGTACTTC
once,TRBV20-1,NA,TRBJ1-2,CSARENYGYTF,TGCAGTGCTAGAGAAAACTATGGCTACACCTTC
NA,TRBV12-3/TRBV12-4,NA,TRBJ1-4,CASSSSLEEKLFF,TGTGCCAGCAGTTCCTCCTTGGAGGAAAAACTGTTTTTT
few,TRBV18,TRBD2,TRBJ2-1,CASSPTSGYNEQFF,TGTGCCAGCTCCCCGACTAGCGGGTACAATGAGCAGTTCTTC
NA,TRBV4-1,TRBD1,TRBJ2-3,CASSLRQGDTQYF,TGCGCCAGCAGCCTCAGACAGGGAGATACGCAGTATTTT
NA,TRBV7-2,TRBD2,TRBJ2-1,CASSPGGGISNEQFF,TGTGCCAGCAGCCCGGGGGGGGGCATCAGCAATGAGCAGTTCTTC
many,TRBV7-2,NA,TRBJ2-1,CASSLAGGVSIF,TGTGCCAGCAGCTTAGCGGGGGGCGTTTCGATCTTC
few,TRBV7-9,TRBD1,TRBJ2-3,CAIVRTGDTQYF,TGTGCCATCGTACGAACAGGGGACACGCAGTATTTT
NA,TRBV21-1,NA,TRBJ2-3,CASTEYERTDTQYF,TGTGCCAGCACGGAATATGAGCGCACAGATACGCAGTATTTT
NA,TRBV4-1,TRBD2,TRBJ2-1,CASSQGLAGGEEEQFF,TGCGCCAGCAGCCAAGGGTTAGCGGGGGGGGAGGAAGAGCAGTTCTTC
NA,TRBV5-1,TRBD2,TRBJ2-1,CASLLAGGENEQFF,TGCGCCAGCCTTCTAGCGGGGGGAGAGAATGAGCAGTTCTTC
many,TRBV5-1,TRBD2,TRBJ2-2,CASSLGTSWQIGELFF,TGCGCCAGCAGCCTGGGGACTAGCTGGCAGATCGGGGAGCTGTTTTTT
few,TRBV6-2/TRBV6-3,NA,TRBJ1-1,CASMNFRENTEAFF,TGTGCCAGCATGAACTTCAGGGAGAACACTGAAGCTTTCTTT
few,TRBV10-3,NA,TRBJ1-2,CAISESAGVRNYGYTF,TGTGCCATCAGTGAGTCGGCAGGGGTCCGAAACTATGGCTACACCTTC
NA,TRBV13,NA,TRBJ2-3,CASISISHLLGSTDTQYF,TGTGCCAGCATCTCAATCAGCCACCTCCTCGGGAGCACAGATACGCAGTATTTT
few,TRBV11-2,NA,TRBJ2-7,CASSVDTGSYEQYF,TGTGCCAGCAGCGTAGATACAGGATCCTACGAGCAGTACTTC
NA,TRBV4-3,TRBD2,TRBJ2-3,CASSPVAGVTDTQYF,TGCGCCAGCAGCCCAGTAGCGGGGGTTACAGATACGCAGTATTTT
NA,TRBV6-4,TRBD1,TRBJ1-1,CASSDSLQGEAFF,TGTGCCAGCAGTGACTCATTACAGGGGGAAGCTTTCTTT
few,TRBV18,TRBD1,TRBJ1-5,CASSPSSGTGLQPQHF,TGTGCCAGCTCACCGAGTTCCGGGACAGGACTACAGCCCCAGCATTTT
few,TRBV12-3/TRBV12-4,TRBD1,TRBJ2-2,CASTAGGSNTGELFF,TGTGCCAGCACTGCAGGGGGTTCAAACACCGGGGAGCTGTTTTTT
few,TRBV6-2/TRBV6-3,TRBD2,TRBJ2-1,CASSTPRGGYNEQFF,TGTGCCAGCAGTACCCCCCGCGGGGGGTACAATGAGCAGTTCTTC
NA,TRBV20-1,TRBD2,TRBJ2-2,CSVPGLAGDSNTGELFF,TGCAGTGTTCCGGGACTAGCGGGGGACTCGAACACCGGGGAGCTGTTTTTT
NA,TRBV3-1,TRBD1,TRBJ2-1,CASSQTGGTRIDEQFF,TGTGCCAGCAGCCAAACAGGGGGCACCCGGATCGATGAGCAGTTCTTC
few,TRBV11-2,TRBD2,TRBJ2-1,CASSLLAGVAAYNEQFF,TGTGCCAGCAGCTTACTAGCGGGGGTAGCAGCCTACAATGAGCAGTTCTTC
NA,TRBV7-2,TRBD2,TRBJ2-4,CASSLKSAGGRNIQYF,TGTGCCAGCAGTTTAAAATCCGCGGGGGGACGTAACATTCAGTACTTC
NA,TRBV28,NA,TRBJ2-5,CASSLPWGETQYF,TGTGCCAGCAGTTTACCCTGGGGAGAGACCCAGTACTTC
NA,TRBV5-1,TRBD1,TRBJ2-2,CASSWDRGPDTGELFF,TGCGCCAGCAGCTGGGACAGGGGGCCCGACACCGGGGAGCTGTTTTTT
NA,TRBV4-2,NA,TRBJ2-7,CASSQQAGADYEQYF,TGTGCCAGCAGCCAACAGGCAGGGGCCGACTACGAGCAGTACTTC